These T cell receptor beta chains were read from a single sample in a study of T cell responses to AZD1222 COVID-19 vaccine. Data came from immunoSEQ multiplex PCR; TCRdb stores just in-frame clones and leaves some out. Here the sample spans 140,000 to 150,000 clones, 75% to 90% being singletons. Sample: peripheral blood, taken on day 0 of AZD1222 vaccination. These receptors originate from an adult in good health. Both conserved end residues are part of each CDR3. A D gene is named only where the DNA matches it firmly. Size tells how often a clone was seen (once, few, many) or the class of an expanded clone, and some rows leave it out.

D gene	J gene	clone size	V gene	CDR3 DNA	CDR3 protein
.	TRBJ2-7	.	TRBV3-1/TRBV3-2	TGTGCCAGCACAAGGACAGACTCCTACGAGCAGTACTTC	CASTRTDSYEQYF
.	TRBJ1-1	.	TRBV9	TGTGCCAGCAGCGTAGCTGGAGCTGGCCTAGTTGAAGCTTTCTTT	CASSVAGAGLVEAFF
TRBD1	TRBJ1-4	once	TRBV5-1	TGCGCCAGCAGCCCGGGACAGGTGGGGGGTGAAGAAAAACTGTTTTTT	CASSPGQVGGEEKLFF
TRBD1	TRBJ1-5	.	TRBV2	TGTGCCAGCAAGGGACAGGGGGATCAGCCCCAGCATTTT	CASKGQGDQPQHF
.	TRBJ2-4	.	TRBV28	TGTGCCAGCCGATTCGACAGTATCCAAAACATTCAGTACTTC	CASRFDSIQNIQYF
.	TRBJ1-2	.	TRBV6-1	TGTGCCAGCAGTGAAACGATAGGCGGCTACACCTTC	CASSETIGGYTF
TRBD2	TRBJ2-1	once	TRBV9	TGTGCCAGCAGCGTAAAGTCTAGCGGGTCTGAGGGGTACAATGAGCAGTTCTTC	CASSVKSSGSEGYNEQFF
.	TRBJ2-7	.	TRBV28	TGTGCCAGCACCCTTGGCGACTACGAGCAGTACTTC	CASTLGDYEQYF
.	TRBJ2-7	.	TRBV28	TGTACTACCCTTCCGAGCGCCTCCTACGAGCAGTACTTC	CTTLPSASYEQYF
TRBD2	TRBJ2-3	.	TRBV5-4	TGTGCCAGCAGCCTACCAATAGCGGGGCGGAGCACAGATACGCAGTATTTT	CASSLPIAGRSTDTQYF
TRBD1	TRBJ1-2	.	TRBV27	TGTGCCAGCAGACCACAGGGGTCAAAAGGCTACACCTTC	CASRPQGSKGYTF
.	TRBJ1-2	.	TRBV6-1	TGTGCCAGCAGTGAGTCTAAATATGGCTACACCTTC	CASSESKYGYTF
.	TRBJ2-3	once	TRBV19	TGTGCCAGTAGTATGGCCCTGCCGGATACGCAGTATTTT	CASSMALPDTQYF
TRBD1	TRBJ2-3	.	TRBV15	TGTGCCACCACCCCGGACAGGGGAGTACTCACAGATACGCAGTATTTT	CATTPDRGVLTDTQYF
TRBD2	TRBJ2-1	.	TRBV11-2	TGTGCCAGCAGCTTAGATCCGGGGGAGCGGGGGGGCAATGAGCAGTTCTTC	CASSLDPGERGGNEQFF
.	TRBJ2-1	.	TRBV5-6	TGTGCCAGCAGCAGAGCCATTGAGCAGTTCTTC	CASSRAIEQFF
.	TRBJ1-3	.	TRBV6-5	TGTGCCAGCAGTTTCACGGGGGGCTCTGGAAACACCATATATTTT	CASSFTGGSGNTIYF
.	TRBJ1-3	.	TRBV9	TGTGCCAGCAGCCCCGATGCTGGAAACACCATATATTTT	CASSPDAGNTIYF
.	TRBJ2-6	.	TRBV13	TGTGCCAGCAGCCCCCGCGAGGGGCGGCAAGCTGGGGCCAACGTCCTGACTTTC	CASSPREGRQAGANVLTF
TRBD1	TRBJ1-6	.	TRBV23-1	TGCGCCAGCATCCCCCCTCGGACAGGAAGGGAGAAGCCTTATAATTCACCCCTCCACTTT	CASIPPRTGREKPYNSPLHF
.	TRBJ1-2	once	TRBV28	TGTGCTAGCAGTTTATGGAATGGGACGGCTTATGGCTACACCTTC	CASSLWNGTAYGYTF
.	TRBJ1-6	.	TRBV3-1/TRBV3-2	TGTGCCAGCAGCCCCCGATCTAGTTTTGGGCACTTCAATTCACCCCTCCACTTT	CASSPRSSFGHFNSPLHF
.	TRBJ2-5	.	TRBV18	TGTGCCAGCTCACCACCGGTTGGAGAAGAGACCCAGTACTTC	CASSPPVGEETQYF
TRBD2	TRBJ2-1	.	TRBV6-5	TGTGCCAGCAGTTCCGGGCGGGAGGGCCAGAATGAGCAGTTCTTC	CASSSGREGQNEQFF
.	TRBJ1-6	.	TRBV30	TGTGCCTGGAGTGTCGGGGGGTCCGTGAATTCACCCCTCCACTTT	CAWSVGGSVNSPLHF
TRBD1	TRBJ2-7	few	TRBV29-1	TGCAGCGCCGGGACAGCCTACGAGCAGTACTTC	CSAGTAYEQYF
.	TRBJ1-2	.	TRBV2	TGTGCCAGCAGTGACAGCCCGGGTATCGGCTATGGCTACACCTTC	CASSDSPGIGYGYTF
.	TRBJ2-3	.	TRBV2	TGTGCCAGCAGTACTACAGATACGCAGTATTTT	CASSTTDTQYF
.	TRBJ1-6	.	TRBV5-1	TGCGCCAGCAGCTTAAATGTCGGGTCACCCCTCCACTTT	CASSLNVGSPLHF
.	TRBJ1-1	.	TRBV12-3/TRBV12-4	TGTGCCAGCAGTTTCCTTCCGGCTGAAGCTTTCTTT	CASSFLPAEAFF
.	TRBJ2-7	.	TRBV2	TGTGCCACCCAGGGCGGCGCAGCCTACGAGCAGTACTTC	CATQGGAAYEQYF
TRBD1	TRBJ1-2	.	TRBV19	TGTGCCAGTAGTATAAGGGCCGGGACAGGGATAACTAACTATGGCTACACCTTC	CASSIRAGTGITNYGYTF
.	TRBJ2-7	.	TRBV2	TGTGCCAGCAGGACGGATAACTACGAGCAGTACTTC	CASRTDNYEQYF
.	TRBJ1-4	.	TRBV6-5	TGTGCCAGCAGCCCCGGGGGTGAAAAACTGTTTTTT	CASSPGGEKLFF
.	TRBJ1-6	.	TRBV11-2	TGTGCCAGCAGCTTAGATCAGGGGAACCCACCCCTCCACTTT	CASSLDQGNPPLHF
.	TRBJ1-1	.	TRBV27	TGTGCCAGCAGTTTATCCCCCGGGACGGGGGAGACTGAAGCTTTCTTT	CASSLSPGTGETEAFF
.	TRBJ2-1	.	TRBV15	TGTGCCACCAGCACAAGACGGACCAGCTCCTACAATGAGCAGTTCTTC	CATSTRRTSSYNEQFF
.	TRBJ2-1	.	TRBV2	TGTGCCAGCACCACTTTGCCGGGACCGGACAATGAGCAGTTCTTC	CASTTLPGPDNEQFF
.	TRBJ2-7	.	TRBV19	TGTGCCAGTAGTCCGCTCACAGGGACTGAAAACGAGCAGTACTTC	CASSPLTGTENEQYF
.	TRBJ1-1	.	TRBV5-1	TGCGCCAGCAGCGTAGGACAGAACACTGAAGCTTTCTTT	CASSVGQNTEAFF
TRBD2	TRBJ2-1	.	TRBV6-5	TGTGCCAGCGCACGGACTAGCGGGATGTATGAGCAGTTCTTC	CASARTSGMYEQFF
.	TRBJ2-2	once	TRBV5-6	TGTGCCAGCAGCTTGCCCTCGATCGGGGAGCTGTTTTTT	CASSLPSIGELFF
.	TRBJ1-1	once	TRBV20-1	TGCAGTGCTAGTTCCGTCAACACTGAAGCTTTCTTT	CSASSVNTEAFF
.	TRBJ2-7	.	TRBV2	TGTGCCAGCAGGCAGAACGGAACCAAGAGGTGGCAGTACTTC	CASRQNGTKRWQYF
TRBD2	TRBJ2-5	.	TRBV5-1	TGCGCCAGCAGCGGTAGCGGGAGAGTGGAGGAGACCCAGTACTTC	CASSGSGRVEETQYF
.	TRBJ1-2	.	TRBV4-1	TGCGCCAGCAGTCCCCGATCCCGGAATGGCTACACCTTC	CASSPRSRNGYTF
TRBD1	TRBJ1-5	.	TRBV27	TGTGCCAGCAGTATACAGGGACAGTGGGACAATCAGCCCCAGCATTTT	CASSIQGQWDNQPQHF
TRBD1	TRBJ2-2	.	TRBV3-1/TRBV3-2	TGTGCCAGCAGCCCCCGGGACAGAAACACCGGGGAGCTGTTTTTT	CASSPRDRNTGELFF
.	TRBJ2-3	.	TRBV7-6	TGTGCCAGCAGCCCCCCCCCGGGCGGCACAGATACGCAGTATTTT	CASSPPPGGTDTQYF
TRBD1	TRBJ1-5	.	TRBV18	TGTGCCAGCTCACCTACAGGGGGGAATCAGCCCCAGCATTTT	CASSPTGGNQPQHF
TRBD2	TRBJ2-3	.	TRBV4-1	TGCGCCAGCAGCCAATCGTCAGGCGGGGGGTCAGATACGCAGTATTTT	CASSQSSGGGSDTQYF